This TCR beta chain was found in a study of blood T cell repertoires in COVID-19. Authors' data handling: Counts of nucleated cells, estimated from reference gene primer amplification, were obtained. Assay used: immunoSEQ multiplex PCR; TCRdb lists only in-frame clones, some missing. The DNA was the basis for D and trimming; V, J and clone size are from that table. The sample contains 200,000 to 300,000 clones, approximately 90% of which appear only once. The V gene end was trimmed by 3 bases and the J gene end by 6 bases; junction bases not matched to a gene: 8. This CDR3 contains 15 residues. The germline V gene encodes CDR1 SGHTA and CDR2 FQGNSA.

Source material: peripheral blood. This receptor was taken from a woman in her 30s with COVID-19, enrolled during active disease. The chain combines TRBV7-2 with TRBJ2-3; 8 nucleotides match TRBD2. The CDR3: CASSFTGGPSDTQYF. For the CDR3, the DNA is TGTGCCAGCAGCTTCACGGGAGGGCCGTCGGATACGCAGTATTTT.